This TCR beta chain came from a study of T cells in Graves' hyperthyroidism and ophthalmopathy. Findings and caveats of the study: Blood also contained most expanded thyroid clonotypes above 0.001.

The CDR3 runs to 13 residues. The germline CDR1 and CDR2 sequences are ENHRY and SYGVKD. V lost 8 bases and J lost 8; bases outside the gene matches: 4. Diagnoses were made from clinical symptoms, serum measures (thyroxine and TRAb), thyroid ultrasound and orbital computed tomography. Sampled blood dates from first hyperthyroidism diagnosis, and it precedes any ophthalmopathy symptoms. This sample holds PBMCs from around 9.9 ml fresh peripheral blood. This clonotype has ten or more counts. Antigen unknown. The source material, RNA transcripts, was used to amplify TCR beta CDR3 regions. The study used the HTBI primer set for a first-round RT-PCR of the TCR CDR3. TCRdb reprocessed the multiplex PCR reads with MiXCR, giving one entry per CDR3 protein. In the table there are some 600,000 distinct CDR3 sequences, 14% of which are singletons.

This clonotype was sampled from a woman in her twenties or thirties with Graves' hyperthyroidism that later progressed to Graves' ophthalmopathy. The sample consisted of blood. The chain combines TRBV10-3 with TRBJ1-4; 11 nucleotides align to TRBD1. CDR3 DNA sequence: TGTGCCATCTCGGGACAGGGGGGAGAAAAACTGTTTTTT. Translated, it gives CAISGQGGEKLFF.